This T cell receptor beta chain was recovered during a study of CD8+ T cells in alopecia areata. Study-wide results and caveats: During tofacitinib treatment, many expanded lesional clones remained in scalp and blood.

The CDR3 is 17 residues long. The germline CDR1 and CDR2 sequences are SGHDN and FVKESK. The J segment lost 1 base and the V segment lost 1 base, leaving 8 bases of the junction unmatched. Concerning this clone itself: Its target is unknown.

The treatment: oral pan-JAK inhibitor, 5-10 mg twice daily. Following RNA extraction, reverse transcription yielded cDNA that acted as the sequencing template. Sequenced by immunoSEQ multiplex PCR; TCRdb stores in-frame clones only, minus some. The sample has approximately 180,000 clones, about three fifths seen once; the top ten hold approximately 1.3%. The chain links TRBV14 to TRBJ2-3, with TRBD2 matching over 7 bases. This sequence originates from a human donor with alopecia areata. Sample: CD4+ T cells sorted from blood, taken around week 50, from a patient treated with tofacitinib. Written as DNA, the CDR3 is TGTGCCAGCAGCCAAGTCGAGCGGGGAAGGGGCACAGATACGCAGTATTTT. It translates to CASSQVERGRGTDTQYF.